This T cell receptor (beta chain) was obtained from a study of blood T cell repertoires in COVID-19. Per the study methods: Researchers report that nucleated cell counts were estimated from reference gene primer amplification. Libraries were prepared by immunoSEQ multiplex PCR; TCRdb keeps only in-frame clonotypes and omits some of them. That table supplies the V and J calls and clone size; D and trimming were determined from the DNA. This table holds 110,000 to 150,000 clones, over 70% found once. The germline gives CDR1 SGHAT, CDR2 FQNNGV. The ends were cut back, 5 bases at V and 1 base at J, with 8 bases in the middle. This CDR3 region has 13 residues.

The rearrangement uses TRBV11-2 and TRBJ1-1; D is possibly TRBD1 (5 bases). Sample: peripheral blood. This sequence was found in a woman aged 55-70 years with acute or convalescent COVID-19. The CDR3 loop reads CASSRTPNTEAFF. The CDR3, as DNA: TGTGCCAGCAGCAGGACACCGAACACTGAAGCTTTCTTT.